This TCR beta chain appears in the sequencing data of a study of blood T cell repertoires in COVID-19 (TCRdb year 2020). Study-level background: Collaborator samples came from the United States, Italy and Spain and covered acute and convalescent phases of COVID-19. The material from the prospective study consisted of cDNA or gDNA derived from T cells, B-cell-depleted T cells, or PBMCs. The dataset comprised deeply sampled blood TCRbeta repertoires from subjects exposed to, actively infected with, or recovered from COVID-19. The repertoires were released in a freely available public database intended as a resource for research on the immune response to SARS-CoV-2. The samples were drawn from two sources: the first 160 participants of the ongoing ImmuneRACE study, and 1,000 to 1,500 subjects contributed by 6 global collaborators. Nearly every sample came with metadata listing a de-identified subject ID, COVID-19 status, age in years and sex. Where HLA class I and class II types were available, the types were taken from metadata supplied by the sample provider, not from assay-based typing. Overall study results and their limits: The quantity of clinical and demographic metadata differed by source and by participant and was supplied without curation.

Based on the germline V gene (reference sequence), the CDR1 and CDR2 sequences are SEHNR and FQNEAQ. V lost 11 bases and J lost 2 bases, and the count of bases not matched to a germline gene is 7. The CDR3 has 14 amino acids, counting the end cysteine and phenylalanine. Of the read, only the CDR3 DNA is kept; its 42 bases are in frame from base 1. Enrolling through a virtual design, the prospective study's participants ranged in age from roughly 18 to 89 years and lived across roughly 24 United States geographic areas. Cohort assignment in the prospective study relied on participant-reported clinical history from a screening survey and a study questionnaire. Recovered participants in ImmuneRACE Cohort 3 were defined as having two consecutive negative NP/OP PCR tests, clearance from a healthcare professional, or resolution of symptoms. Mobile phlebotomists in the prospective study collected whole blood, serum and a nasopharyngeal or oropharyngeal swab from every participant. Additional blood draws and questionnaires over an approximately 2-month period could optionally be provided by prospective study participants. Blood samples from the prospective study were shipped frozen or at room temperature prior to DNA extraction.

TCRbeta CDR3 regions were amplified from genomic DNA using the immunoSEQ Assay, a bias-controlled multiplex PCR. Turning to the authors' computational methods: The number of nucleated cells in each sample was estimated from the amplification of reference gene primers within the assay. Sequence reads were collapsed and filtered to measure the absolute abundance of every unique TCRbeta CDR3 rearrangement. For each sample, productive Simpson clonality was calculated as the square root of Simpson's diversity index over productive rearrangements. TCRdb re-hosts the immuneACCESS table, in-frame sequences only. Its copies lack some clones; in the studies checked, an unresolved V gene accounts for under half of them, and the cause for the rest is not known. The V and J calls and clone size were taken over from that table, and D and trimming were inferred from the DNA. The table for this sample lists under 300,000 clones; nearly 90% of them were counted only once. Around 1% of the sample is taken by the ten largest.

Note on this clone: Its antigen is not yet known. No quality values exist for individual bases; no much larger clone is one base distant.

The TCR was taken from a woman between 25 and 40 years old who had recovered from COVID-19. Recombination linked TRBV7-9 to TRBJ2-2; the central 8 bases match TRBD1. The material sequenced was PBMCs or T cells enriched from blood (not recorded which). The DNA sequence follows: TGTGCCCACTCGACAGGGGATAACACCGGGGAGCTGTTTTTT. Translated, it reads CAHSTGDNTGELFF.